Presented here are 18 T cell receptor beta chains from one specimen sequenced in a study of T cell changes during pregnancy in multiple sclerosis. Repertoires were generated with immunoSEQ multiplex PCR, while TCRdb's copy carries only in-frame clones and drops some. Of tens of thousands of clones in the sample, approximately 88% were seen once. This sample comprised peripheral blood, obtained in the first trimester of pregnancy. The receptors were gathered from a female donor with multiple sclerosis, enrolled in a pregnancy study.

The V call is TRBV10-2, the J call TRBJ2-7; the match to TRBD1 covers 7 bases. V shed 0 bases, J shed 6 bases, and the junction held 14 bases outside the gene matches. Per germline, CDR1 WSHSY and CDR2 SAAADI. This CDR3 region has 17 residues. The CDR3 DNA follows: TGCGCCAGCAGTGAGTCGGTTCAGACAGGGTTTCGCTCCGAGCAGTACTTC. Translating it yields CASSESVQTGFRSEQYF.

The rearrangement uses TRBV29-1 and TRBJ1-1; 7 positions agree with TRBD1. Per the germline V gene, CDR1 is SQVTM and CDR2 is ANQGSEA. The CDR3 is made up of 13 amino acids. Trimming at V came to 6 bases and at J to 11 bases, leaving 15 bases not matched to a gene. The CDR3 reads CSVGGQGGTLAFF. As DNA, the CDR3 is TGCAGCGTCGGAGGGCAGGGGGGCACTTTGGCTTTCTTT.

The chain is built from TRBV4-2 and TRBJ2-7, with D unclear. The germline V gene encodes CDR1 LGHNA and CDR2 YNFKEQ. V lost 0 bases and J lost 3, with 6 bases in between. The CDR3 extends over 13 amino acids. The CDR3 spells CASSQDGGYEQYF. CDR3 coding DNA: TGTGCCAGCAGCCAAGATGGCGGCTACGAGCAGTACTTC.

J is TRBJ2-2 and V is TRBV2; 10 nucleotides line up with TRBD2. The CDR3 covers 16 residues. V was clipped by 3 bases and J by 7 bases; unmatched bases: 8. Germline V gives CDR1 SNHLY, CDR2 FYNNEI. The CDR3 loop is CASSEELAGADGELFF. The CDR3 region has the DNA TGTGCCAGCAGTGAGGAGCTAGCGGGAGCTGACGGGGAGCTGTTTTTT.

The chain has TRBV29-1 and TRBJ2-7, with D unresolved. Germline loops: CDR1 SQVTM, CDR2 ANQGSEA. This CDR3 has 11 residues. Trimming removed 4 bases from V and 1 base from J, with 5 bases in between. CDR3 nucleotide sequence: TGCAGCGTTGTAGCATCCTACGAGCAGTACTTC. Translating gives CSVVASYEQYF.

CDR3: CASSLPLGYEQYF. Here the CDR3 DNA reads TGTGCCAGCAGCTTACCCCTAGGCTACGAGCAGTACTTC. This chain uses TRBV7-3 with TRBJ2-7, with no clear D. There are 13 residues in the CDR3. Per germline, CDR1 SGHTA and CDR2 FQGTGA. V was clipped by 2 bases and J by 3 bases, with 8 bases between them.

The V call is TRBV7-9, the J call TRBJ1-1; 7 bases align to TRBD1. Per germline, CDR1 SEHNR and CDR2 FQNEAQ (reference sequence). The CDR3 is 15 residues long. V gave up 2 bases and J gave up 1 base; unmatched junction bases: 4. The CDR3 spells CASSLLGGRNTEAFF. CDR3 nucleotide sequence: TGTGCCAGCAGCTTATTAGGGGGCAGGAACACTGAAGCTTTCTTT.

This clone was counted once. The rearrangement uses TRBV4-3 and TRBJ2-1, with D uncertain. The CDR3 is 13 amino acids. Germline CDR1 LGHNA, CDR2 YSLEER. With 2 bases removed from V and 8 bases from J, the gap between germline ends came to 10 bases. CDR3 bases: TGCGCCAGCAGCCAAACCCTCCGGGATGAGCAGTTCTTC. Its protein product is CASSQTLRDEQFF.

This clone was counted between two and nine times. The chain is built from TRBV9 and TRBJ2-5, with 9 positions matching TRBD2. This CDR3 is 16 amino acids long. Germline V gives CDR1 SGDLS, CDR2 YYNGEE. Unmatched junction bases numbered 4, after V lost 0 bases and J lost 1 base. The CDR3 sequence is CASSVGVSGSQETQYF. CDR3 nucleotides: TGTGCCAGCAGCGTAGGTGTTAGCGGGAGCCAAGAGACCCAGTACTTC.

The chain recombines TRBV7-9 with TRBJ1-5, with D possibly being TRBD1 (6 bases). The CDR3 consists of 14 residues. V gave up 5 bases and J gave up 6 bases, with 14 bases separating them. Looked up from germline, CDR1 is SEHNR and CDR2 is FQNEAQ (reference sequence). DNA of the CDR3: TGTGCCAGCAGCCAAGGGGGGGGTTCTCAGCCCCAGCATTTT. It codes for CASSQGGGSQPQHF.

The genes are TRBV6-1 and TRBJ2-7; no firm D call. This CDR3 is 15 amino acids long. Trimming stripped 2 bases from V and 3 bases from J, with 14 bases between. Germline V lookup: CDR1 MNHNS, CDR2 SASEGT. CDR3 sequence (DNA): TGTGCCAGCAGTGAATGGTCCCGGCAGGACTACGAGCAGTACTTC. Residues: CASSEWSRQDYEQYF.

The chain joins TRBV11-2 to TRBJ1-2; 7 positions agree with TRBD1. In germline, CDR1 is SGHAT, CDR2 FQNNGV. The CDR3 is 14 amino acids. The V segment lost 5 bases and the J segment 2 bases; nucleotides outside the gene matches: 5. The CDR3 DNA is TGTGCCAGCAGCCCAAGCAGGGGGAACTATGGCTACACCTTC. This encodes CASSPSRGNYGYTF.

The rearrangement uses TRBV6-1 and TRBJ1-2; perhaps TRBD1 as D (6 bases). Trimming cost V 9 bases and J 0 bases, with 11 bases left between them. This CDR3 spans 13 amino acids. CDR1 is MNHNS and CDR2 is SASEGT in the germline V gene. In DNA, the CDR3 is TGTGCCAGTCGGGACACGACTAACTATGGCTACACCTTC. Amino acid sequence: CASRDTTNYGYTF.

The J gene is TRBJ1-2, the V gene TRBV7-2, with D tentatively TRBD1 (5 bases). Germline V gene data show CDR1 as SGHTA and CDR2 as FQGNSA. The CDR3 runs to 15 residues. Trimming shortened V by 1 base and J by 4 bases, and 13 bases separated the two germline ends. The CDR3 DNA follows: TGTGCCAGCAGCTTAGGGGGGGTTCGCGGCTATGGCTACACCTTC. The encoded protein is CASSLGGVRGYGYTF.

The chain employs TRBV5-1 and TRBJ2-7; TRBD2 aligns across 9 bases. The V gene end was trimmed by 0 bases and the J gene end by 7 bases; junction bases not matched to a gene: 11. The CDR3 has 16 residues. Germline values: CDR1 SGHRS, CDR2 YFSETQ. CDR3 nucleotides: TGCGCCAGCAGCTTGGTCCCTAGCGGGACCCTTATTGAGCAGTACTTC. This gives the protein CASSLVPSGTLIEQYF.

V and J are TRBV7-6 and TRBJ2-7; TRBD2 matches 8 bases. The CDR3 covers 14 residues. CDR1 is SGHVS and CDR2 is FNYEAQ in the germline V gene. V shed 3 bases, J shed 1 base, and the junction held 2 bases outside the gene matches. CDR3 sequence (DNA): TGTGCCAGCAGCTTGACTAGCGCGTCCTACGAGCAGTACTTC. Translated: CASSLTSASYEQYF.

This chain uses TRBV6-5 with TRBJ1-1; the match to TRBD1 covers 9 bases. Germline V gene sequence: CDR1 MNHEY, CDR2 SVGAGI. The CDR3 extends over 15 amino acids. J was trimmed by 4 bases and V by 5 bases; bases with no gene match: 8. CDR3 coding DNA: TGTGCCAGCAGTAAGACAGGGGGTCGTTTCACTGAAGCTTTCTTT. Translation: CASSKTGGRFTEAFF.

J is TRBJ2-1 and V is TRBV7-9, with 14 bases aligning to TRBD2. The CDR3 extends over 16 amino acids. V trimming: 7 bases; J trimming: 9 bases; junction bases outside the gene matches: 11. Germline V gene sequence: CDR1 SEHNR, CDR2 FQNEAQ (reference sequence). Written as DNA, the CDR3 is TGTGCCAGCAACTTCGGGACTAGCGGGAGAGGTGGTGAGCAGTTCTTC. It encodes CASNFGTSGRGGEQFF.